Sequencing of this T cell receptor beta chain was carried out in a study of T-cell reconstitution after alpha-beta-depleted transplantation in children. Library preparation (for TCRbeta) was performed with unique molecular identifiers. TCRdb re-analysed the PCR reads in MiXCR, keeping a single row per CDR3 protein. The profile shows about 980,000 distinct CDR3 sequences, 25% to 35% of them singletons. General study findings and limits: Newly produced T cells mostly provided counts and TCRbeta diversity after one year, as hyperexpanded clones declined.

This clonotype was detected a few times. Its matching antigen is unknown. J lost 5 bases, V lost 4 bases, and 11 bases had no gene match. The CDR3 length is 17 residues. Looked up from germline, CDR1 is SGHDT and CDR2 is YYEEEE. The TCR comes from a boy under three years old who had a stem cell transplant for SCID, so the T cells may come from the graft donor. Sequencing used PBMCs, mostly from graft donor cells, obtained 360 days after TCRalphabeta/CD19-depleted stem cell transplant. The chain joins TRBV5-6 to TRBJ2-1; 11 nucleotides agree with TRBD2. DNA of the CDR3: TGTGCCAGCAGCCGTCCCACTACTAGCGGGAGACACAATGAGCAGTTCTTC. It yields the protein CASSRPTTSGRHNEQFF.